This TCR beta chain came from a study of blood T cell repertoires in COVID-19. The CDR3 runs 13 residues. CDR1 MNHEY and CDR2 SVGAGI come from the germline V gene. The junction had 4 bases not matched to a gene; V was cut back by 5 bases and J by 4 bases. The data were produced by immunoSEQ multiplex PCR, yet TCRdb's version contains in-frame clones alone and is incomplete. The sample lists about 210,000 clones; 83% were seen once. This clonotype was obtained from a man over 45 with active or convalescent COVID-19. The source material was peripheral blood. The V gene is TRBV6-5, the J gene TRBJ2-5, with 7 bases identical to TRBD1. CDR3 loop: CASSRQGRETQYF. CDR3 coding DNA: TGTGCCAGCAGTAGACAGGGAAGAGAGACCCAGTACTTC.